These T cell receptor beta chains were read from a single sample in a study of blood T cell repertoires in COVID-19. The method was immunoSEQ multiplex PCR; TCRdb's version includes in-frame clones alone and lacks a portion of them. Of approximately 390,000 clones listed, roughly 89% were seen once; the top ten hold about 7%. Input material: peripheral blood. All receptors derive from a man aged 18 to 30 with active or convalescent COVID-19. The CDR3 runs from the conserved cysteine through the conserved F or W. Each record gives: V gene, D gene, clone size, J gene, CDR3 DNA, CDR3 protein. The D gene is left open where the match is weak. Size is stated for part of the rows, as once, few or many counts, or as a class when the clone is expanded.

V gene: TRBV5-6
D gene: NA
clone size: NA
J gene: TRBJ1-4
CDR3 DNA: TGTGCCAGCAGCCCAGGGAGGTTCAGGGAAAAACTGTTTTTT
CDR3 protein: CASSPGRFREKLFF

V gene: TRBV5-4
D gene: TRBD2
clone size: NA
J gene: TRBJ2-7
CDR3 DNA: TGTGCCAGCAGCCCCGGGACTAGCGGGAGCGCCTACGAGCAGTACTTC
CDR3 protein: CASSPGTSGSAYEQYF

V gene: TRBV4-1
D gene: NA
clone size: NA
J gene: TRBJ1-2
CDR3 DNA: TGCGCCAGCAGCCCAACGGGACAAGATCTCCGTGGCTACACCTTC
CDR3 protein: CASSPTGQDLRGYTF

V gene: TRBV27
D gene: TRBD2
clone size: NA
J gene: TRBJ2-1
CDR3 DNA: TGTGCCAGCAGTACAGGCGGACTAGCGGGAGGGCGGTCCTACAATGAGCAGTTCTTC
CDR3 protein: CASSTGGLAGGRSYNEQFF

V gene: TRBV27
D gene: NA
clone size: NA
J gene: TRBJ1-6
CDR3 DNA: TGTGCCAGCAGTCCACAGGGCTATAATTCACCCCTCCACTTT
CDR3 protein: CASSPQGYNSPLHF

V gene: TRBV15
D gene: NA
clone size: NA
J gene: TRBJ2-1
CDR3 DNA: TGTGCCACCAGCAGAGATAACACAGGATATAGTGAGCAGTTCTTC
CDR3 protein: CATSRDNTGYSEQFF

V gene: TRBV4-3
D gene: NA
clone size: NA
J gene: TRBJ1-1
CDR3 DNA: TGCGCCAGCAGCCCAGCGGGAGAGCCGAACACTGAAGCTTTCTTT
CDR3 protein: CASSPAGEPNTEAFF

V gene: TRBV6-5
D gene: NA
clone size: NA
J gene: TRBJ2-2
CDR3 DNA: TGTGCCAGCAGGATGGAGGATTTAAGAAGGGAGCTGTTTTTT
CDR3 protein: CASRMEDLRRELFF

V gene: TRBV10-3
D gene: TRBD1
clone size: NA
J gene: TRBJ1-5
CDR3 DNA: TGTGCCATCAGTACAGGGGGCAATCAGCCCCAGCATTTT
CDR3 protein: CAISTGGNQPQHF

V gene: TRBV27
D gene: TRBD1
clone size: NA
J gene: TRBJ1-2
CDR3 DNA: TGTGCCAGCAGTCTAACAGGGGATGGCTACACCTTC
CDR3 protein: CASSLTGDGYTF

V gene: TRBV6-1
D gene: NA
clone size: few
J gene: TRBJ2-7
CDR3 DNA: TGTGCCAGCAGTCAAGCTGCGAGTACAGAGGCGGGCTATTCCTACGAGCAGTACTTC
CDR3 protein: CASSQAASTEAGYSYEQYF

V gene: TRBV2
D gene: NA
clone size: once
J gene: TRBJ1-4
CDR3 DNA: TGTGCCAGCAGGTCAGGGCTCGTGGAAAAACTGTTTTTT
CDR3 protein: CASRSGLVEKLFF

V gene: TRBV3-1/TRBV3-2
D gene: TRBD1
clone size: NA
J gene: TRBJ1-2
CDR3 DNA: TGTGCCAGCAGCCATACAGGGGGTTATGGCTACACCTTC
CDR3 protein: CASSHTGGYGYTF

V gene: TRBV29-1
D gene: TRBD1
clone size: NA
J gene: TRBJ2-3
CDR3 DNA: TGCAGCGGTGAGGGGCAGGGGGCTAATACGCAGTATTTT
CDR3 protein: CSGEGQGANTQYF

V gene: TRBV5-5
D gene: NA
clone size: NA
J gene: TRBJ2-5
CDR3 DNA: TGTGCCAGCAGTTTTGACAGGACCCAGTACTTC
CDR3 protein: CASSFDRTQYF

V gene: TRBV19
D gene: NA
clone size: NA
J gene: TRBJ2-3
CDR3 DNA: TGTGCCAGTAGCCGACAGCGAGACCAGAGCCGAAGGTCTTTT
CDR3 protein: CASSRQRDQSRRSF

V gene: TRBV7-2
D gene: NA
clone size: NA
J gene: TRBJ1-2
CDR3 DNA: TGTGCCAGCAGCTTAGGAAAGGGGTCAGCCTTC
CDR3 protein: CASSLGKGSAF

V gene: TRBV27
D gene: TRBD2
clone size: NA
J gene: TRBJ2-1
CDR3 DNA: TGTGCCAGCAGTTTATCGGGCGGGAGTCTCTACAATGAGCAGTTCTTC
CDR3 protein: CASSLSGGSLYNEQFF

V gene: TRBV7-3
D gene: NA
clone size: few
J gene: TRBJ2-3
CDR3 DNA: TGTGCCAGCAGCTTAAACGGGAGTCCGCAGTATTTT
CDR3 protein: CASSLNGSPQYF

V gene: TRBV9
D gene: TRBD1
clone size: NA
J gene: TRBJ1-4
CDR3 DNA: TGTGCCAGCAGCCCCGGGACAGGAAATGAAAAACTGTTTTTT
CDR3 protein: CASSPGTGNEKLFF

V gene: TRBV4-2
D gene: NA
clone size: once
J gene: TRBJ2-5
CDR3 DNA: TGTGCCAGCAGCCAAGCGAGGTGGGAGACCCAGTACTTC
CDR3 protein: CASSQARWETQYF

V gene: TRBV28
D gene: NA
clone size: NA
J gene: TRBJ1-1
CDR3 DNA: TGTGCCAGCAGCGCCAGGGTCCAGCCTGAAGCTTTCTTT
CDR3 protein: CASSARVQPEAFF

V gene: TRBV7-9
D gene: NA
clone size: once
J gene: TRBJ2-7
CDR3 DNA: TGTGCCAGCACCGAACAGGGTATCCCGTACGAGCAGTACTTC
CDR3 protein: CASTEQGIPYEQYF